The next 18 T cell receptor beta chains were all read from a single sample in a study of CD8 T cells in ankylosing spondylitis. TCRdb processed the 5' RACE reads anew with MiXCR; each CDR3 protein has one entry. The repertoire consists of 150,000 to 200,000 distinct CDR3 sequences, with approximately 10% occurring once and the leading ten covering just under 30%. The sequenced material came from blood, either unsorted or a sorted T cell fraction (not recorded which). These receptors originate from a male donor with ankylosing spondylitis or in good health (not recorded which).

This clonotype was observed many times. V and J are TRBV29-1 and TRBJ1-2; 9 positions agree with TRBD1. The CDR3 covers 13 residues. CDR1 SQVTM and CDR2 ANQGSEA come from the germline V gene. With V trimmed by 7 bases and J by 2 bases, 5 bases remained unmatched. For the CDR3, the DNA is TGCAGCGCTACCGGGACAGGGAACTATGGCTACACCTTC. It translates to CSATGTGNYGYTF.

Many counts were recorded for this clonotype. This chain links TRBV6-2 or TRBV6-3 with TRBJ2-2; D not resolved. The V gene's germline CDR1 is MNHEY and CDR2 SVGEGT. This CDR3 is 15 amino acids long. V shed 2 bases and J shed 5 bases, with 12 bases lying between them. CDR3 coding DNA: TGTGCCAGCAGTTACACGAGGCTTACTACCGGGGAGCTGTTTTTT. Amino acid sequence: CASSYTRLTTGELFF.

The chain employs TRBV18 and TRBJ2-5; D gene uncertain. V lost 7 bases and J lost 5, with 17 bases in between. Germline V lookup: CDR1 KGHSH, CDR2 LQKENI. CDR3 size: 14 residues. CDR3 loop: CASFMTNPGETQYF. The CDR3 DNA reads TGTGCCAGCTTTATGACGAATCCTGGGGAGACCCAGTACTTC.

This clonotype was detected ten times or more. CDR3 sequence: CASSVRGNTIYF. CDR3 in DNA: TGTGCCAGCAGTGTACGCGGAAACACCATATATTTT. The rearrangement joins TRBV6-1 to TRBJ1-3; no reliable D call. This CDR3 is built from 12 residues. V was pared by 4 bases and J by 4 bases, with 5 bases between. Germline V gene data show CDR1 as MNHNS and CDR2 as SASEGT.

This clonotype was counted between two and nine times. The V and J genes are TRBV12-3 or TRBV12-4 and TRBJ1-6; TRBD1 might be the D (5 bases). The CDR3 length is 15 residues. V was trimmed by 3 bases and J by 6 bases, leaving 12 bases between them. The CDR3 DNA sequence: TGTGCCAGCAGTTTGGCGGCAGGGCTTAATTCACCCCTCCACTTT. Its protein is CASSLAAGLNSPLHF.

This clonotype showed up many times. V and J are TRBV29-1 and TRBJ2-3; TRBD2 aligns across 8 bases. The CDR3 covers 13 residues. Losses at the gene ends were 5 bases for V and 2 bases for J; bases not matched to a gene: 3. Germline CDR1 is SQVTM and CDR2 is ANQGSEA. The CDR3 DNA sequence: TGCAGCGTTATAGCGGGGAACACAGATACGCAGTATTTT. Protein product: CSVIAGNTDTQYF.

This clonotype occurred many times. The V and J genes are TRBV5-1 and TRBJ1-5; D is unresolved. The CDR3 loop spans 15 amino acids. Trimming left V 0 bases short and J 3 bases short, with 10 bases between. CDR1 is SGHRS and CDR2 is YFSETQ in the germline V gene. The CDR3 bases are TGCGCCAGCAGCTTGGAAGGGCCCGCCAATCAGCCCCAGCATTTT. Protein product: CASSLEGPANQPQHF.

At least ten counts were recorded for this clonotype. The chain links TRBV29-1 to TRBJ2-1; 7 bases fit TRBD1. With 3 bases clipped from V and 0 bases from J, the junction kept 2 bases outside the gene matches. Germline V CDR1 and CDR2: SQVTM, ANQGSEA. This CDR3 spans 14 amino acids. This chain's CDR3 is CSVDRGTSYNEQFF. CDR3 nucleotide sequence: TGCAGCGTTGACAGGGGGACCTCCTACAATGAGCAGTTCTTC.

This clonotype was recorded at least ten times. The CDR3 is CASSPNRGASGKLFF. The CDR3 DNA follows: TGTGCCAGCAGTCCCAACAGGGGGGCGAGCGGAAAACTGTTTTTT. This chain joins TRBV12-3 or TRBV12-4 and TRBJ1-4, with TRBD1 matching over 8 bases. CDR3 size: 15 residues. Germline trimming cut 5 bases from V and 10 bases from J; bases unmatched to any gene: 12.

This clonotype was found many times. CDR3 DNA sequence: TGTGCCAGCAGTTTCAGAGCGGGAGAGCAGTACTTC. Protein product: CASSFRAGEQYF. This chain joins TRBV12-3 or TRBV12-4 and TRBJ2-7; 7 positions match TRBD2. V trimming: 3 bases; J trimming: 7 bases; junction bases outside the gene matches: 3. This CDR3 has 12 residues.

This clonotype was counted at least ten times. The chain carries TRBV3-1 and TRBJ2-5; weak D call: TRBD1 (5 bases). Germline V gene lookup returns CDR1 LGHDT and CDR2 YNNKEL (reference sequence). V lost 3 bases and J 1 base, leaving 12 bases between the germline ends. This CDR3 has 15 residues. CDR3 sequence reads: CASSHDEGVQETQYF. CDR3 nucleotides: TGTGCCAGCAGCCACGACGAAGGGGTCCAAGAGACCCAGTACTTC.

This clonotype was counted a few times. The CDR3 region has the DNA TGTGCCTGCGAACAGGGACGGAACTATGGCTACACCTTC. The encoded protein is CACEQGRNYGYTF. This sequence joins TRBV19 and TRBJ1-2, with TRBD1 as a possible D gene (6 bases). The CDR3 is made up of 13 amino acids. CDR1 and CDR2 from the germline V gene are LNHDA and SQIVND (reference sequence). Trimming stripped 11 bases from V and 2 bases from J, with 15 bases between.

In its sample, this clonotype was seen many times. This chain connects TRBV12-3 or TRBV12-4 to TRBJ2-6; unclear D gene. The ends were cut back, 3 bases at V and 2 bases at J, with 5 bases in the middle. The CDR3 consists of 14 residues. CDR3 residues: CASSLGAGANVLTF. CDR3 nucleotide sequence: TGTGCCAGCAGTTTGGGTGCTGGGGCCAACGTCCTGACTTTC.

This clonotype showed up many times. The chain employs TRBV4-2 and TRBJ2-3, with 9 bases identical to TRBD2. This CDR3 comprises 15 residues. The V segment lost 1 base and the J segment 4 bases; nucleotides outside the gene matches: 3. The V gene's germline CDR1 is LGHNA and CDR2 YNFKEQ. Here the CDR3 DNA reads TGTGCCAGCAGCCAAGTTTTAGCGGGGGCAGATACGCAGTATTTT. The encoded protein is CASSQVLAGADTQYF.

This clonotype has ten or more counts. The chain joins TRBV5-1 to TRBJ1-2; 7 bases line up with TRBD1. This CDR3 is built from 16 residues. Germline values: CDR1 SGHRS, CDR2 YFSETQ. V trimming: 3 bases; J trimming: 5 bases; junction bases outside the gene matches: 13. CDR3 sequence reads: CASSSLPGQSLYGYTF. In DNA form, the CDR3 reads TGCGCCAGCAGCTCTCTACCGGGACAGAGCTTATATGGCTACACCTTC.

This clonotype was detected many times. The chain has TRBV12-3 or TRBV12-4 and TRBJ2-3; TRBD2 agrees at 8 bases. CDR3 size: 16 residues. V was pared by 8 bases and J by 4 bases, with 14 bases of the junction left unmatched. CDR3 protein: CASLGLAGSESDTQYF. The CDR3 nucleotides read TGTGCCAGCCTAGGACTAGCTGGCAGCGAATCAGATACGCAGTATTTT.

J is TRBJ2-1 and V is TRBV20-1; TRBD2 might be the D (6 bases). V was trimmed by 6 bases and J by 7 bases, leaving 16 bases between them. CDR1 is DFQATT, CDR2 SNEGSKA, per germline (reference sequence). The CDR3 spans 13 residues. The CDR3 nucleotides read TGCAGTGCCGCCCTCGGGAGAAGGAATGAGCAGTTCTTC. It is translated as CSAALGRRNEQFF.

This clonotype was detected ten times or more. The genes are TRBV29-1 and TRBJ1-2; TRBD1 agrees at 8 bases. The germline V gene encodes CDR1 SQVTM and CDR2 ANQGSEA. Unmatched junction bases numbered 8, after V lost 6 bases and J lost 8 bases. The CDR3 contains 12 residues. Here the CDR3 reads CSVGDRSEGYTF. The DNA of the CDR3 is TGCAGCGTGGGGGACAGGTCGGAGGGCTACACCTTC.